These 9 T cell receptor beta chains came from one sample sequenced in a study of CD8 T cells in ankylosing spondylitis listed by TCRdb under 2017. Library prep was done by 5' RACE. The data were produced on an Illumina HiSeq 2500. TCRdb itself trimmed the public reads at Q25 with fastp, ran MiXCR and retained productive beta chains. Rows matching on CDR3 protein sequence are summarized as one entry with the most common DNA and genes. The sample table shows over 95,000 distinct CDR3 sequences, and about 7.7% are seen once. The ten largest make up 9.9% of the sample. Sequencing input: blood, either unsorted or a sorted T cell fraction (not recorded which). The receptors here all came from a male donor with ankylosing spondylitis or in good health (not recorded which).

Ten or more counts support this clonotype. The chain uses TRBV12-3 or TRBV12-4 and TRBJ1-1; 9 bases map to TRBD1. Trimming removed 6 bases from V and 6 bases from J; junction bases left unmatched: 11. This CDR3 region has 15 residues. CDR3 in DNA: TGTGCCAGCAGCCCGGGGGGGACAGGGAGGGCTGAAGCTTTCTTT. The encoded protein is CASSPGGTGRAEAFF.

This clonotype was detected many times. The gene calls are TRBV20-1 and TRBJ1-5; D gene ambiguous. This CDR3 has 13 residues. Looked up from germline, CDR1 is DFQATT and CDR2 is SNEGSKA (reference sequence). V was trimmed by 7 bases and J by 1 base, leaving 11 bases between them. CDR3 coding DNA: TGCAGTGTCAGAGGACGAAGCAATCAGCCCCAGCATTTT. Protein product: CSVRGRSNQPQHF.

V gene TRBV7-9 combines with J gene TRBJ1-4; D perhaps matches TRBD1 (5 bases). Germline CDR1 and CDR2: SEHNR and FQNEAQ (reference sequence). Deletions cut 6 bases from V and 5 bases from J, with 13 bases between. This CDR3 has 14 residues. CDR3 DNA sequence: TGTGCCAGCAGTACGGGACGGAGGAATGAAAAACTGTTTTTT. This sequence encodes CASSTGRRNEKLFF.

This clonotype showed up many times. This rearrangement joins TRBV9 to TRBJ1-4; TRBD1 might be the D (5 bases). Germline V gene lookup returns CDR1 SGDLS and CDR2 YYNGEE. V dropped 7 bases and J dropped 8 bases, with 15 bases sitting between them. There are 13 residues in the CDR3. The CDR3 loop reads CASGAGSGEKLFF. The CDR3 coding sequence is TGTGCCAGCGGGGCGGGTTCGGGGGAAAAACTGTTTTTT.

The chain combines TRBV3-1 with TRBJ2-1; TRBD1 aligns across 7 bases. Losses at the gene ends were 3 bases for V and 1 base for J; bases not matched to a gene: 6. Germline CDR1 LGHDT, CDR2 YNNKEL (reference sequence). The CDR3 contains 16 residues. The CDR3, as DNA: TGTGCCAGCAGCCACCGACAGGGCCCTTCCTACAATGAGCAGTTCTTC. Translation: CASSHRQGPSYNEQFF.

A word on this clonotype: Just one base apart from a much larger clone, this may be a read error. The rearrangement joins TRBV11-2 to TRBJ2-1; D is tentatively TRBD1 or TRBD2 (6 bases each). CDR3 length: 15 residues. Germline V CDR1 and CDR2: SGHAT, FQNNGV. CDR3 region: CDSSLELGGYNEQFF. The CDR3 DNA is TGTGACAGCAGCTTAGAGTTAGGGGGGTACAATGAGCAGTTCTTC.

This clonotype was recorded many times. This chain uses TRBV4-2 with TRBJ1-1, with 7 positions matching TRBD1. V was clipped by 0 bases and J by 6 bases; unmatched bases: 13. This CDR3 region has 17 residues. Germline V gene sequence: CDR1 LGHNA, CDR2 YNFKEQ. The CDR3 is CASSQDWTGKGFAEAFF. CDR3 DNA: TGTGCCAGCAGCCAAGATTGGACAGGAAAGGGGTTCGCTGAAGCTTTCTTT.

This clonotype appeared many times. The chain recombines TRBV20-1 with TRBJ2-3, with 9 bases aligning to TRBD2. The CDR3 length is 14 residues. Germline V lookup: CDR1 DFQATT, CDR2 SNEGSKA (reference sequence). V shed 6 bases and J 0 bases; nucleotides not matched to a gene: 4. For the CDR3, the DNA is TGCAGTGCCGCGAGCGGGAGGAGCACAGATACGCAGTATTTT. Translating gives CSAASGRSTDTQYF.

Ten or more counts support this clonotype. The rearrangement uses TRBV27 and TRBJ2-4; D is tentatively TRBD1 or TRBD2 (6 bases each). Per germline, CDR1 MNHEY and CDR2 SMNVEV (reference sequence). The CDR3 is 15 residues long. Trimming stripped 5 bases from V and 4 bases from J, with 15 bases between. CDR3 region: CASSRDGGGKNIQYF. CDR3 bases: TGTGCCAGCAGTAGGGACGGAGGGGGGAAAAACATTCAGTACTTC.